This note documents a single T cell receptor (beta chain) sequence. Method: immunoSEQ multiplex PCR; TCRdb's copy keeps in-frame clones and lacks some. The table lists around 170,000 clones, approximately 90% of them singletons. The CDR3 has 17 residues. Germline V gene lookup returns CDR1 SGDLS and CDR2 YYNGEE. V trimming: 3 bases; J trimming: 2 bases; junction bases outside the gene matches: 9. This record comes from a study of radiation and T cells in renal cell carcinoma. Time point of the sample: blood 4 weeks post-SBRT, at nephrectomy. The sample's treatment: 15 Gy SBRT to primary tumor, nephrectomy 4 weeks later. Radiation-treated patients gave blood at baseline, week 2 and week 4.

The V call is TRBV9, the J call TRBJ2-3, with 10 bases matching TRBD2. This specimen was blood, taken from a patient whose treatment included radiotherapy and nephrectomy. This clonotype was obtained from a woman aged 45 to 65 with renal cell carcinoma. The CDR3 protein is CASSGPVGTSATDTQYF. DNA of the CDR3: TGTGCCAGCAGCGGCCCCGTGGGGACTAGCGCCACAGATACGCAGTATTTT.